The present TCR beta chain was sequenced within a study of T cell changes during pregnancy in multiple sclerosis. Here immunoSEQ multiplex PCR was the method, and the copy in TCRdb shows in-frame clones only, minus some. Seen here are tens of thousands of clones, more than 85% observed once, and the top ten hold roughly 9.1%. Trimming shortened V by 0 bases and J by 2 bases, and 10 bases separated the two germline ends. The germline CDR1 and CDR2 sequences are MNHNY and SVGAGI (reference sequence). The CDR3 is made up of 15 amino acids. This sequence joins TRBV6-6 and TRBJ1-1; D perhaps matches TRBD1 (6 bases). This TCR derives from a female donor with multiple sclerosis, enrolled in a pregnancy study. Sequenced here: CD8+ T cells from peripheral blood mononuclear cells, sampled after pregnancy. CDR3 region: CASSYSIRGNTEAFF. CDR3 DNA sequence: TGTGCCAGCAGTTACTCGATCAGGGGCAACACTGAAGCTTTCTTT.